This T cell receptor (beta chain) was documented in a study of blood T cell repertoires in COVID-19. The wider study: From the United States, Italy and Spain came samples of acute and convalescent COVID-19.

As originally analysed: Reference gene primers were amplified, and this amplification served to estimate nucleated cell counts. Only in-frame clones appear in the TCRdb table, and some are missing; sequencing was by immunoSEQ multiplex PCR. That table gives V, J and clone size, and the DNA gave D and trimming. Of more than 70,000 clones listed, approximately 88% are singletons. The germline CDR1 and CDR2 sequences are SGHVS and FQNEAQ. V lost 1 base to trimming and J lost 2 bases, with 8 bases between them. The CDR3 length is 14 residues. This clonotype was sampled from a man aged 45-65 years with active COVID-19. This chain connects TRBV7-8 to TRBJ1-2; D may be TRBD1 (5 bases). Material: peripheral blood. CDR3 DNA sequence: TGTGCCAGCAGCTTAGTGGGGGGGAACTATGGCTACACCTTC. Translation: CASSLVGGNYGYTF. The full variable domain, its missing parts supplied by reference TRBV7-8 and TRBJ1-2, is GAGVSQSPRYKVAKRGQDVALRCDPISGHVSLFWYQQALGQGPEFLTYFQNEAQLDKSGLPSDRFFAERPEGSVSTLKIQRTQQEDSAVYLCASSLVGGNYGYTFGSGTRLTVV.